Shown below are 29 T cell receptor beta chains from a single sample sequenced in a study of a mutant IDH1 vaccine in newly diagnosed glioma (dated by TCRdb to the early 2020s). The method behind the library was the immunoSEQ multiplex PCR assay. TCRdb carries this immuneACCESS record with in-frame sequences only. Its versions omit some clonotypes, under half of them owing to an unresolved V gene in the studies checked, with the rest unexplained. The sample has about 32,000 clones on record, more than 65% of them singletons. The ten largest account for roughly 20% of the sample. The label giving this sample's time point can be read as: baseline, week 1 (first vaccination visit). This specimen's treatment or condition label, interpreted: pre-vaccination baseline after standard-of-care therapy. The specimen was PBMCs, collected from a glioma patient treated with radiotherapy, temozolomide or both. The origin of the receptors is a young man with glioma.

The rearrangement joins TRBV11-2 to TRBJ2-7; a possible D gene is TRBD1 (6 bases). The CDR3 loop spans 16 amino acids. Trimming left V 0 bases short and J 5 bases short, with 17 bases between. Germline assignment: CDR1 SGHAT and CDR2 FQNNGV. The DNA for the CDR3 is TGTGCCAGCAGCTTAGATCCGAGGGACAAGGGTCACGAGCAGTACTTC. This gives the protein CASSLDPRDKGHEQYF. The whole variable domain, filled in from reference TRBV11-2 and TRBJ2-7, reads EAGVAQSPRYKIIEKRQSVAFWCNPISGHATLYWYQQILGQGPKLLIQFQNNGVVDDSQLPKDRFSAERLKGVDSTLKIQPAKLEDSAVYLCASSLDPRDKGHEQYFGPGTRLTVT.

This clone was seen a few times. This rearrangement joins TRBV7-9 to TRBJ1-1, with D uncertain. Per germline, CDR1 SEHNR and CDR2 FQNEAQ (reference sequence). With 5 bases removed from V and 4 bases from J, the gap between germline ends came to 8 bases. This CDR3 has 12 amino acids. The CDR3 nucleotides are TGTGCCAGCAGCCTTAAGGCCACTGAAGCTTTCTTT. Its protein product is CASSLKATEAFF.

The genes are TRBV4-2 and TRBJ2-7, with TRBD2 matching over 11 bases. The CDR3 is 15 residues long. CDR1 LGHNA and CDR2 YNFKEQ come from the germline V gene. V shed 2 bases, J shed 6 bases, and the junction held 6 bases outside the gene matches. This CDR3 is CASSQPGLAALEQYF. For the CDR3, the DNA is TGTGCCAGCAGCCAACCGGGACTAGCGGCGCTCGAGCAGTACTTC.

The V call is TRBV10-3, the J call TRBJ1-1; perhaps TRBD1 as D (5 bases). The CDR3 is 13 residues long. Per germline, CDR1 ENHRY and CDR2 SYGVKD. Trimming removed 3 bases at V and 3 bases at J, with 8 bases between. CDR3 region: CAISDRADTEAFF. Written as DNA, the CDR3 is TGTGCCATCAGTGACAGGGCGGACACTGAAGCTTTCTTT.

This sequence joins TRBV14 and TRBJ1-1; D is perhaps TRBD1 (6 bases). V lost 4 bases, J lost 1 base, and 10 bases lay in between. Per the germline V gene, CDR1 is SGHDN and CDR2 is FVKESK. The length of the CDR3 is 14 residues. CDR3: CASSLLQGNTEAFF. CDR3 in DNA: TGTGCCAGCAGCCTCCTACAGGGGAACACTGAAGCTTTCTTT.

The chain recombines TRBV6-1 with TRBJ1-1; 7 bases are a match to TRBD1. V shed 6 bases and J 3 bases; nucleotides not matched to a gene: 10. This CDR3 comprises 15 residues. The V gene's germline CDR1 is MNHNS and CDR2 SASEGT. The DNA of the CDR3 is TGTGCCAGCAGGAGCCTGAACAGGGGATACACTGAAGCTTTCTTT. Protein product: CASRSLNRGYTEAFF.

V gene TRBV2 combines with J gene TRBJ1-1, with no clear D. Between the trimmed V and J ends, which lost 4 bases and 6 bases, there was a span of 9 bases. Germline V gene sequence: CDR1 SNHLY, CDR2 FYNNEI. The CDR3 has 12 amino acids. The CDR3 region has the DNA TGTGCCAGCAGTGTGTGGCCACCTGAAGCTTTCTTT. This codes for CASSVWPPEAFF.

The CDR3 here is CASSQDLAGGSETQYF. DNA for the CDR3: TGCGCCAGCAGCCAAGATCTAGCGGGGGGCTCTGAGACCCAGTACTTC. The V gene is TRBV4-1, the J gene TRBJ2-5; 11 bases line up with TRBD2. The CDR3 has 16 amino acids. The trim removed 0 bases at V and 5 bases at J, leaving 5 bases unmatched. Germline V gene data show CDR1 as MGHRA and CDR2 as YSYEKL.

V gene TRBV30 combines with J gene TRBJ1-2, with a weak D call TRBD1 (6 bases). Germline V gives CDR1 GTSNPN, CDR2 SVGIG (reference sequence). With 5 bases removed from V and 6 bases from J, the gap between germline ends came to 10 bases. The CDR3 consists of 11 residues. In DNA, the CDR3 is TGTGCCTGGTACAGGGTCCATGGCTACACCTTC. Translating gives CAWYRVHGYTF.

V gene TRBV2 combines with J gene TRBJ1-5, with D possibly TRBD1 on 6 matching bases. Trimming removed 6 bases at V and 1 base at J, with 13 bases between. The CDR3 has 15 amino acids. Per germline, CDR1 SNHLY and CDR2 FYNNEI. The CDR3 DNA reads as TGTGCCAGCAGCCCCAGGACAGAAAGCAATCAGCCCCAGCATTTT. As protein: CASSPRTESNQPQHF.

The rearrangement links TRBV19 to TRBJ1-5; 8 positions match TRBD1. J lost 3 bases, V lost 6 bases, and 10 bases had no gene match. Germline CDR1 LNHDA, CDR2 SQIVND (reference sequence). There are 16 residues in the CDR3. This CDR3 reads CASSTLRGQDNQPQHF. CDR3 bases: TGTGCCAGTAGCACACTAAGGGGACAGGACAATCAGCCCCAGCATTTT.

The chain uses TRBV5-1 and TRBJ2-7, with D perhaps given as TRBD1 or TRBD2 (5 bases each). Trimming removed 3 bases from V and 12 bases from J, with 28 bases in between. Germline V lookup: CDR1 SGHRS, CDR2 YFSETQ. There are 16 residues in the CDR3. CDR3 residues: CASSSDPGTERTASYF. In nucleotides, the CDR3 is TGCGCCAGCAGCTCGGACCCGGGGACCGAAAGGACTGCGTCGTACTTC.

V and J are TRBV2 and TRBJ1-2; TRBD1 agrees at 7 bases. The CDR3 loop spans 14 amino acids. V trimming: 5 bases; J trimming: 8 bases; junction bases outside the gene matches: 11. Germline CDR1 is SNHLY and CDR2 is FYNNEI. The CDR3 DNA reads as TGTGCCAGCAGTCCCTCGGACAGGCCTGGGGGCTACACCTTC. Translating it yields CASSPSDRPGGYTF.

The J gene is TRBJ2-7, the V gene TRBV18; D not certain. The CDR3 covers 17 residues. Per the germline V gene, CDR1 is KGHSH and CDR2 is LQKENI. V was shortened by 3 bases and J by 1 base, with 19 bases between the two germline ends. The CDR3: CASSPAKGESDSYEQYF. The CDR3 DNA reads as TGTGCCAGCTCACCGGCCAAGGGTGAGAGCGATTCCTACGAGCAGTACTTC.

The chain combines TRBV19 with TRBJ1-5; D unresolved. The CDR3 is 14 amino acids. Between the trimmed V and J ends, which lost 7 bases and 4 bases, there was a span of 14 bases. Germline V gene data show CDR1 as LNHDA and CDR2 as SQIVND (reference sequence). This chain's CDR3 is CASMKVLVNQPQHF. CDR3 coding DNA: TGTGCCAGTATGAAGGTTTTGGTAAATCAGCCCCAGCATTTT.

The rearrangement joins TRBV7-5 to TRBJ2-7; TRBD2 reflects the table's D call only, with no check against the DNA. TRBV7-5 is a pseudogene locus. The CDR3 runs to 15 residues. CDR3: CVRSKGTSGCYEQYF. The CDR3 nucleotides are TGTGTCAGAAGCAAAGGGACTAGCGGTTGTTACGAGCAGTACTTC.

This clone was counted a single time. This rearrangement joins TRBV10-3 to TRBJ2-1, with 9 nucleotides matching TRBD1. This CDR3 has 15 residues. Germline V gives CDR1 ENHRY, CDR2 SYGVKD. The V and J ends lost 10 bases and 2 bases, in that order; junction bases with no gene match: 9. CDR3 bases: TGTGCCACCGAAAGGGGGACAGGGACCTACAATGAGCAGTTCTTC. Translated: CATERGTGTYNEQFF.

This chain uses TRBV18 with TRBJ1-1; unclear D gene. V lost 2 bases, J lost 5 bases, and 9 bases lay in between. Germline CDR1 and CDR2: KGHSH and LQKENI. The CDR3 totals 13 residues. CDR3 sequence reads: CASSPLSGTEAFF. In DNA form, the CDR3 reads TGTGCCAGCTCACCATTAAGCGGGACTGAAGCTTTCTTT. Full variable domain (remainder filled in from reference TRBV18 and TRBJ1-1): NAGVMQNPRHLVRRRGQEARLRCSPMKGHSHVYWYRQLPEEGLKFMVYLQKENIIDESGMPKERFSAEFPKEGPSILRIQQVVRGDSAAYFCASSPLSGTEAFFGQGTRLTVV.

The count of this clone is one. V usage is TRBV5-1 and J usage is TRBJ1-4, with D possibly being TRBD1 (5 bases). V lost 4 bases and J lost 7, with 14 bases in between. This CDR3 contains 14 residues. The germline V gene encodes CDR1 SGHRS and CDR2 YFSETQ. The CDR3 loop is CASSLGGVGEKLFF. The CDR3 DNA is TGCGCCAGCAGCCTGGGGGGGGTTGGTGAAAAACTGTTTTTT.

The chain recombines TRBV18 with TRBJ1-1; D might be TRBD1 (5 bases). V dropped 0 bases and J dropped 7 bases, with 15 bases sitting between them. CDR3 length: 15 amino acids. The germline V gene has CDR1 KGHSH and CDR2 LQKENI. As DNA, the CDR3 is TGTGCCAGCTCACCACCGACAGCTGGGAATGGTGAAGCTTTCTTT. Its protein is CASSPPTAGNGEAFF.

The chain recombines TRBV5-1 with TRBJ2-7; D tentatively fits TRBD1 or TRBD2 (5 bases each). The CDR3 loop spans 16 amino acids. V lost 0 bases to trimming and J lost 3 bases, with 16 bases between them. The V gene's germline CDR1 is SGHRS and CDR2 YFSETQ. The CDR3 coding sequence is TGCGCCAGCAGCTTGGTGGGGACCGGGGCCCTCTACGAGCAGTACTTC. It encodes CASSLVGTGALYEQYF.

J is TRBJ1-1 and V is TRBV5-5; tentatively, D is TRBD1 (5 bases). This CDR3 is built from 13 residues. V shed 0 bases and J shed 8 bases, with 11 bases lying between them. The germline CDR1 and CDR2 sequences are SGHKS and YYEKEE (reference sequence). This CDR3 reads CASSLEGAREAFF. In DNA, the CDR3 is TGTGCCAGCAGCTTGGAAGGGGCGCGGGAAGCTTTCTTT. The entire variable domain, with the rest obtained from reference TRBV5-5 and TRBJ1-1, is as follows: DAGVTQSPTHLIKTRGQQVTLRCSPISGHKSVSWYQQVLGQGPQFIFQYYEKEERGRGNFPDRFSARQFPNYSSELNVNALLLGDSALYLCASSLEGAREAFFGQGTRLTVV.

The CDR3 loop is CASSQGRASGGRTDTQYF. For the CDR3, the DNA is TGCGCCAGCAGCCAAGGACGGGCTAGCGGGGGCCGCACAGATACGCAGTATTTT. V usage is TRBV4-1 and J usage is TRBJ2-3, with 10 bases fitting TRBD2. Germline lookup yields CDR1 MGHRA and CDR2 YSYEKL. Trimming took 1 base from V and 1 from J; bases not matched to a gene: 8. This CDR3 region has 18 residues.

The chain joins TRBV6-5 to TRBJ2-7; the D is unclear. V was cut by 6 bases and J by 6 bases, with 12 bases left in between. The CDR3 runs to 12 residues. In germline, CDR1 is MNHEY, CDR2 SVGAGI. In DNA, the CDR3 is TGTGCCAGCAGCTCCGGGCTGAGCGAGCAGTACTTC. Its translation is CASSSGLSEQYF.

The rearrangement links TRBV6-5 to TRBJ1-1, with D perhaps matching TRBD1 (5 bases). The germline V and J ends were trimmed by 2 bases and 4 bases, with 11 bases remaining between them. There are 14 residues in the CDR3. Germline loops: CDR1 MNHEY, CDR2 SVGAGI. The CDR3 DNA reads as TGTGCCAGCAGTTACGAGGGGTGGGCCACTGAAGCTTTCTTT. Its protein product is CASSYEGWATEAFF.

This clone was seen a few times. This chain connects TRBV7-2 to TRBJ2-7; D may be TRBD2 (6 bases). V gave up 2 bases and J gave up 1 base, with 12 bases separating them. The length of the CDR3 is 15 residues. CDR1 is SGHTA, CDR2 FQGNSA, per germline. This CDR3 reads CASSLWGEASYEQYF. In DNA form, the CDR3 reads TGTGCCAGCAGCTTATGGGGGGAGGCTTCCTACGAGCAGTACTTC.

This clone has only one observation. V and J are TRBV6-1 and TRBJ2-5; D is perhaps TRBD2 (6 bases). Germline V gives CDR1 MNHNS, CDR2 SASEGT. V lost 8 bases, J lost 4 bases, and 20 bases lay in between. The CDR3 length is 15 residues. This CDR3 reads CASGGTTARGETQYF. CDR3 nucleotides: TGTGCCAGCGGTGGGACCACCGCGCGGGGAGAGACCCAGTACTTC.

The chain has TRBV18 and TRBJ1-5; D may be TRBD1 (6 bases). CDR1 is KGHSH, CDR2 LQKENI, per germline. V lost 2 bases, J lost 2 bases, and 16 bases lay in between. CDR3 length equals 17 residues. In DNA, the CDR3 is TGTGCCAGCTCACCAAGAAGGTCAGGGGCTCGCAATCAGCCCCAGCATTTT. As protein: CASSPRRSGARNQPQHF.

This chain uses TRBV4-3 with TRBJ2-1, with D possibly being TRBD1 (5 bases). The V end lost 0 bases, the J end lost 0 bases, and 18 bases lay between the germline ends. This CDR3 region has 19 residues. Germline V gives CDR1 LGHNA, CDR2 YSLEER. In nucleotides, the CDR3 is TGCGCCAGCAGCCAAGATCTTCGAAGGGGCCTGAGCTCCTACAATGAGCAGTTCTTC. Residues: CASSQDLRRGLSSYNEQFF.